This T cell receptor beta chain was sequenced in a study of CD8+CD57+ T cells in acquired aplastic anemia. Study-wide context: The sorted CD4+ and CD8+ cells yielded an average around 3.2 ug of DNA. Study-level points and caveats: Between the patient and control groups, CD8+ Simpson's diversity did not differ significantly. Overlapping CD8+ CDR3 repertoires of patients and controls contained under 35 shared sequences.

There are many counts of this clonotype. Its antigen is still unknown. TCR beta VDJ combinations and CDR3 sequences were profiled from genomic DNA. TCRdb passed the reads through MiXCR, listing each CDR3 protein once. The data contain 450,000 to 550,000 distinct CDR3 sequences, over 25% of them singletons. Individuals selected for sequencing had exhibited CD8+CD57+ cell expansion on flow cytometry. The ends were cut back, 3 bases at V and 3 bases at J, with 11 bases in the middle. CDR1 is LNHDA, CDR2 SQIVND, per germline (reference sequence). The CDR3 is made up of 14 amino acids. V usage is TRBV19 and J usage is TRBJ1-2; D remains unclear. The TCR originated in a human donor with aplastic anemia. The source material was sorted CD4+, CD8+, or CD8+CD57+ T cells (not recorded which) from PBMCs. The CDR3 DNA reads as TGTGCCAGTAGTATTGATGGCGGAGACTATGGCTACACCTTC. Translation gives CASSIDGGDYGYTF.